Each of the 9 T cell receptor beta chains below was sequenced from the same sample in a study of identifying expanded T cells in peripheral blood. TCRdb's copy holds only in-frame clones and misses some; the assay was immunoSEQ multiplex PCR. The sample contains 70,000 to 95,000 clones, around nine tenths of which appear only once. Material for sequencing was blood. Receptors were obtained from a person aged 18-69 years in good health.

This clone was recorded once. CDR3 loop: CASSIDGGGLETQYF. The CDR3 DNA reads TGTGCCAGTAGTATAGACGGGGGGGGTTTGGAGACCCAGTACTTC. V is TRBV19 and J is TRBJ2-5, with 8 bases that match TRBD2. The J segment lost 5 bases and the V segment lost 0 bases, leaving 5 bases of the junction unmatched. The CDR3 covers 15 residues. The germline CDR1 and CDR2 sequences are LNHDA and SQIVND (reference sequence).

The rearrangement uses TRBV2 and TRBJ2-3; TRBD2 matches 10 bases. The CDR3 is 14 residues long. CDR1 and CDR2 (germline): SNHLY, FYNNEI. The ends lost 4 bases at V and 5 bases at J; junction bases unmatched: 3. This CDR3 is CASSVIAGGDTQYF. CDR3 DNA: TGTGCCAGCAGTGTAATAGCGGGAGGAGATACGCAGTATTTT.

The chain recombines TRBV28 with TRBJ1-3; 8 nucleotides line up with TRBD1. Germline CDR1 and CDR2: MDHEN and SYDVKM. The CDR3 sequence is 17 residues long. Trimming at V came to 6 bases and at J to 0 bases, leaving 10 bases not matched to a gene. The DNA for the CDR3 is TGTGCCAGCAGGCCGTACGGACAGGGACACTCTGGAAACACCATATATTTT. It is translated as CASRPYGQGHSGNTIYF.

CDR3 nucleotide sequence: TGCGCCAGCAGCCCTGGGACAGCTGGAAACACCATATATTTT. This encodes CASSPGTAGNTIYF. The rearrangement joins TRBV5-1 to TRBJ1-3, with TRBD1 matching 7 bases. This CDR3 is 14 amino acids long. V trimming: 4 bases; J trimming: 2 bases; junction bases outside the gene matches: 3. Per germline, CDR1 SGHRS and CDR2 YFSETQ.

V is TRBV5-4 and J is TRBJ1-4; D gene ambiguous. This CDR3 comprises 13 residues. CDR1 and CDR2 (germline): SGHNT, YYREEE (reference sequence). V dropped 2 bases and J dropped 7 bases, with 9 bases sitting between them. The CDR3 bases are TGTGCCAGCAGCTTAGGAGGCGTTGAAAAACTGTTTTTT. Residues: CASSLGGVEKLFF.

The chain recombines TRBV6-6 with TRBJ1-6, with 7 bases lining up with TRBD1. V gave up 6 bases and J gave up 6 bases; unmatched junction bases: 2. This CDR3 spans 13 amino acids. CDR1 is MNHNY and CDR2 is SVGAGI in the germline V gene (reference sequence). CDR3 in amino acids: CASRQGSNSPLHF. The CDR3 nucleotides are TGTGCCAGCAGACAGGGGAGTAATTCACCCCTCCACTTT.

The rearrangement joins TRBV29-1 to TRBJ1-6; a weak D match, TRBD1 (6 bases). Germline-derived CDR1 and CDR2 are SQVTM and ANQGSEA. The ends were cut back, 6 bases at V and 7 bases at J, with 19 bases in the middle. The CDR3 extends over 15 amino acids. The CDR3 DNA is TGCAGCGTCCCGTCATCAGGGGTCTCCAATTCACCCCTCCACTTT. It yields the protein CSVPSSGVSNSPLHF.

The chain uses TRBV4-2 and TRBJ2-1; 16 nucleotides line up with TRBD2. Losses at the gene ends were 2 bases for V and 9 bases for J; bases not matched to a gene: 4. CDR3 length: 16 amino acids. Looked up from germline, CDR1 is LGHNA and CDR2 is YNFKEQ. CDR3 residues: CASSQPGTSGRGEQFF. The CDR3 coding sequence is TGTGCCAGCAGCCAACCCGGGACTAGCGGGAGGGGTGAGCAGTTCTTC.

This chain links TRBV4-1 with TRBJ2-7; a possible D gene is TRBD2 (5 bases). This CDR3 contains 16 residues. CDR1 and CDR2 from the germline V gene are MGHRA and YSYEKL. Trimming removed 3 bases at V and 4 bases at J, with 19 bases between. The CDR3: CASSQTDSSPSYEQYF. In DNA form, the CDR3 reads TGCGCCAGCAGCCAGACGGACTCGTCGCCTTCTTACGAGCAGTACTTC.